One sample yielded the 14 T cell receptor beta chains listed below, sequenced in a study of blood T cell repertoires in COVID-19. Profiled with immunoSEQ multiplex PCR; TCRdb holds only in-frame clones, not every one. Found here are 130,000 or so clones, around 91% of them singletons; the top ten hold less than 30%. Sequenced sample: peripheral blood. All receptors derive from a man between 65 and 79 years old with active or convalescent COVID-19.

This chain connects TRBV11-2 to TRBJ2-7; TRBD2 matches 11 bases. There are 15 residues in the CDR3. The J segment lost 6 bases and the V segment lost 1 base, leaving 5 bases of the junction unmatched. The germline V gene has CDR1 SGHAT and CDR2 FQNNGV. CDR3 coding DNA: TGTGCCAGCAGCTTAGGGGTAGCGGGAGGGTTCGAGCAGTACTTC. This encodes CASSLGVAGGFEQYF.

The chain uses TRBV6-2 or TRBV6-3 and TRBJ1-1; possible D gene TRBD1, 6 bases. The CDR3 consists of 13 residues. V lost 4 bases and J lost 8, with 14 bases in between. Germline loops: CDR1 MNHEY, CDR2 SVGEGT. For the CDR3, the DNA is TGTGCCAGCAGTTCTCACCGACAGGAAGAAGCTTTCTTT. Its protein product is CASSSHRQEEAFF.

The sample holds many counts of this clone. The chain links TRBV25-1 to TRBJ2-1; TRBD2 aligns across 9 bases. After removal of 7 bases from V and 9 bases from J, the junction contained 13 bases not matched to a gene. The CDR3 spans 15 residues. Germline lookup yields CDR1 MGHDK and CDR2 SYGVNS. Here the CDR3 DNA reads TGTGCCAGCACTAATACCGGGACTAGCAACGGTGAGCAGTTCTTC. It specifies CASTNTGTSNGEQFF. Full variable domain (outside the CDR3, taken from reference TRBV25-1 and TRBJ2-1): EADIYQTPRYLVIGTGKKITLECSQTMGHDKMYWYQQDPGMELHLIHYSYGVNSTEKGDLSSESTVSRIRTEHFPLTLESARPSHTSQYLCASTNTGTSNGEQFFGPGTRLTVL.

This rearrangement joins TRBV28 to TRBJ1-1, with 7 nucleotides matching TRBD1. The germline V gene encodes CDR1 MDHEN and CDR2 SYDVKM. This CDR3 comprises 15 residues. V lost 5 bases to trimming and J lost 4 bases; unmatched junction nucleotides: 10. This chain's CDR3 is CASSTVGAGGTEAFF. The CDR3 nucleotides are TGTGCCAGCAGTACGGTCGGGGCAGGGGGCACTGAAGCTTTCTTT.

This chain connects TRBV11-2 to TRBJ1-2; 7 bases fit TRBD1. The CDR3 runs to 15 residues. V was pared by 3 bases and J by 4 bases, with 8 bases of the junction left unmatched. Looked up from germline, CDR1 is SGHAT and CDR2 is FQNNGV. Here the CDR3 DNA reads TGTGCCAGCAGCTTTTCCGGGACAGCCACCTATGGCTACACCTTC. Protein product: CASSFSGTATYGYTF.

CDR3 in amino acids: CASSIDPLQERTEAFF. CDR3 DNA sequence: TGTGCCAGTAGTATAGACCCATTACAGGAAAGGACTGAAGCTTTCTTT. The chain uses TRBV19 and TRBJ1-1, with TRBD1 as a possible D gene (5 bases). The germline V gene encodes CDR1 LNHDA and CDR2 SQIVND (reference sequence). The CDR3 runs to 16 residues. Trimming cost V 0 bases and J 5 bases, with 16 bases left between them. Full variable domain (remainder filled in from reference TRBV19 and TRBJ1-1): DGGITQSPKYLFRKEGQNVTLSCEQNLNHDAMYWYRQDPGQGLRLIYYSQIVNDFQKGDIAEGYSVSREKKESFPLTVTSAQKNPTAFYLCASSIDPLQERTEAFFGQGTRLTVV.

The CDR3 DNA sequence: TGTGCCAGCAGCGCCCCCGGGACAGGGGTTGGAAACACCATATATTTT. Its translation is CASSAPGTGVGNTIYF. The genes are TRBV14 and TRBJ1-3; 10 bases fit TRBD1. The CDR3 contains 16 residues. The germline V gene encodes CDR1 SGHDN and CDR2 FVKESK. After removal of 5 bases from V and 3 bases from J, the junction contained 7 bases not matched to a gene.

The chain links TRBV18 to TRBJ2-3, with 8 bases identical to TRBD2. V lost 3 bases to trimming and J lost 3 bases; unmatched junction nucleotides: 2. The CDR3 extends over 14 amino acids. CDR1 and CDR2 (germline): KGHSH, LQKENI. CDR3 bases: TGTGCCAGCTCACCCGGACTAGCAACAGATACGCAGTATTTT. It specifies CASSPGLATDTQYF.

This clone was seen only a few times. This chain uses TRBV28 with TRBJ2-7; D is undetermined. V lost 4 bases and J 5 bases, leaving 21 bases between the germline ends. The CDR3 totals 16 residues. The germline gives CDR1 MDHEN, CDR2 SYDVKM. CDR3 DNA: TGTGCCAGCAGTTCAAGAGGATCCACAACAACGGACGAGCAGTACTTC. This translates into CASSSRGSTTTDEQYF.

The gene calls are TRBV9 and TRBJ2-5; 14 bases line up with TRBD2. V trimming: 5 bases; J trimming: 5 bases; junction bases outside the gene matches: 5. CDR3 length: 15 residues. The germline gives CDR1 SGDLS, CDR2 YYNGEE. CDR3 nucleotides: TGTGCCAGCAGGGAGGGACTAGCGGGAGATGAGACCCAGTACTTC. Translated, it gives CASREGLAGDETQYF.

The chain's CDR3 is CATSESTNEKLFF. The CDR3, as DNA: TGTGCCACCAGTGAAAGCACTAATGAAAAACTGTTTTTT. This chain links TRBV24-1 with TRBJ1-4, with no clear D. Germline CDR1 KGHDR, CDR2 SFDVKD. CDR3 length: 13 residues. Deletions cut 4 bases from V and 2 bases from J, with 4 bases between.

The V call is TRBV27, the J call TRBJ1-1; D call uncertain. This CDR3 comprises 14 residues. Trimming took 1 base from V and 3 from J, leaving 9 bases between them. The germline gives CDR1 MNHEY, CDR2 SMNVEV (reference sequence). The CDR3 spells CASSLLLGDTEAFF. In nucleotides, the CDR3 is TGTGCCAGCAGTTTATTACTTGGTGACACTGAAGCTTTCTTT.

The V call is TRBV3-1 (or the pseudogene TRBV3-2), the J call TRBJ1-1; D ambiguous. The V gene's germline CDR1 is LGHDT and CDR2 YNNKEL (reference sequence). V lost 4 bases and J 1 base, leaving 10 bases between the germline ends. The CDR3 runs 14 residues. This CDR3 reads CASSLSRGNTEAFF. The CDR3 DNA is TGTGCCAGCAGCCTCAGCCGAGGGAACACTGAAGCTTTCTTT.

The chain is built from TRBV28 and TRBJ2-1; D is perhaps TRBD2 (7 bases). The CDR3 has 16 residues. CDR1 is MDHEN and CDR2 is SYDVKM in the germline V gene. V lost 3 bases to trimming and J lost 4 bases, with 16 bases between them. The DNA for the CDR3 is TGTGCCAGCAGTTTGTGGGAGGGTCAGGGGTACAATGAGCAGTTCTTC. The encoded protein is CASSLWEGQGYNEQFF.